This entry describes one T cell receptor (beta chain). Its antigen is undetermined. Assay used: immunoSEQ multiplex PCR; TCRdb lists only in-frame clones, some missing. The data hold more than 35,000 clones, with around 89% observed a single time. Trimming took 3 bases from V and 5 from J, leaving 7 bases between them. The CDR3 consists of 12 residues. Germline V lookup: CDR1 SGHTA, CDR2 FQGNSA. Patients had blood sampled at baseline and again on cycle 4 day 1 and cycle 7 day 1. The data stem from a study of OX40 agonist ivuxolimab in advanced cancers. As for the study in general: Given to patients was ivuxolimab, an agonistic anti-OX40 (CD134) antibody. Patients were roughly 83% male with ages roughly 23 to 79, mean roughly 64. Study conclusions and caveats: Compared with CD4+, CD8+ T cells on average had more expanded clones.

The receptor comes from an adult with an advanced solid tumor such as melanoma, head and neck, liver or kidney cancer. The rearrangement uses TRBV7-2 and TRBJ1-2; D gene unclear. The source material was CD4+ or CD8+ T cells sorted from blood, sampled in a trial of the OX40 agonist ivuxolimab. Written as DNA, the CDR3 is TGTGCCAGCAGCTTCTCCGATTATGGCTACACCTTC. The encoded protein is CASSFSDYGYTF.